This T cell receptor (beta chain) was recovered during a study of T-cell memory formation after mild COVID-19. As for the study in general: Largely donor-specific TCR clusters were found. General study findings and limits: There was a balanced CD4/CD8 profile in clones contracting day 15 to 85, and later expanders leaned CD4+. Cross-reactive memory apparently joined, as some responding clones appeared in pre-infection memory.

In regard to this clonotype: Its antigen remains unknown.

The 5'RACE method, run with constant-segment primers, produced TCR alpha and TCR beta cDNA libraries (carrying sample barcodes and UMIs). Via MiXCR, TCRdb re-called the 5' RACE reads, giving one row per CDR3 protein. The sample has about 400,000 distinct CDR3 sequences; 20% to 30% are singletons. The receptor comes from an adult woman who had mild COVID-19 (a few samples of this study predate the infection). Cell type and time point are not known. Sequencing was done on a sample of PBMCs or a T cell subset sorted from them (not recorded which).

As DNA, the CDR3 is TGTGCCAGCTCACGAGACGATAGCAATCAGCCCCAGCATTTT. It translates to CASSRDDSNQPQHF. The J gene is TRBJ1-5, the V gene TRBV18, with D unclear. This CDR3 is 14 amino acids long. The germline V and J ends were trimmed by 4 bases and 0 bases, with 7 bases remaining between them. CDR1 is KGHSH, CDR2 LQKENI, per germline. Full variable domain (rest looked up from reference TRBV18 and TRBJ1-5): NAGVMQNPRHLVRRRGQEARLRCSPMKGHSHVYWYRQLPEEGLKFMVYLQKENIIDESGMPKERFSAEFPKEGPSILRIQQVVRGDSAAYFCASSRDDSNQPQHFGDGTRLSIL.